The 5 T cell receptor beta chains in this list originate from one sample, sequenced in a study of cytomegalovirus exposure and HLA in healthy donors. Primers: 60 Vbeta forward and 13 Jbeta reverse. Clones were sequenced by immunoSEQ multiplex PCR, and TCRdb holds only the in-frame ones, with some missing. This table holds some 180,000 clones, roughly four fifths found once. The sequenced sample was PBMCs. The receptors were gathered from a male donor in good health and CMV-seronegative.

The CDR3 DNA follows: TGTGCCAGCACTATCGGCTCTGGGGCCAACGTCCTGACTTTC. It translates to CASTIGSGANVLTF. This chain joins TRBV25-1 and TRBJ2-6; unclear D gene. The CDR3 length is 14 residues. Germline CDR1 is MGHDK and CDR2 is SYGVNS. V lost 7 bases to trimming and J lost 0 bases, with 7 bases between them.

The chain couples TRBV28 to TRBJ1-5, with D perhaps matching TRBD1 (5 bases). This CDR3 contains 15 residues. Germline CDR1 is MDHEN and CDR2 is SYDVKM. Trimming took 5 bases from V and 2 from J, leaving 13 bases between them. Here the CDR3 reads CASSVQGAGNQPQHF. CDR3 bases: TGTGCCAGCAGTGTCCAGGGCGCGGGCAATCAGCCCCAGCATTTT. Full variable domain (rest looked up from reference TRBV28 and TRBJ1-5): DVKVTQSSRYLVKRTGEKVFLECVQDMDHENMFWYRQDPGLGLRLIYFSYDVKMKEKGDIPEGYSVSREKKERFSLILESASTNQTSMYLCASSVQGAGNQPQHFGDGTRLSIL.

This rearrangement joins TRBV28 to TRBJ1-5, with TRBD1 matching over 7 bases. The CDR3 consists of 14 residues. The J segment lost 0 bases and the V segment lost 6 bases, leaving 2 bases of the junction unmatched. Germline assignment: CDR1 MDHEN and CDR2 SYDVKM. CDR3 sequence reads: CASRGQYSNQPQHF. CDR3 nucleotides: TGTGCCAGCAGGGGACAGTATAGCAATCAGCCCCAGCATTTT.

This rearrangement joins TRBV15 to TRBJ1-3, with TRBD1 as a possible D gene (5 bases). Trimming removed 1 base at V and 0 bases at J, with 10 bases between. This CDR3 contains 16 residues. Looked up from germline, CDR1 is LNHNV and CDR2 is YYDKDF (reference sequence). As DNA, the CDR3 is TGTGCCACCAGCAGAGTAGGGGCTACCTCTGGAAACACCATATATTTT. Amino acids: CATSRVGATSGNTIYF.

J is TRBJ2-1 and V is TRBV7-3, with 14 positions matching TRBD2. The V gene's germline CDR1 is SGHTA and CDR2 FQGTGA. V trimming: 4 bases; J trimming: 7 bases; junction bases outside the gene matches: 6. This CDR3 has 16 amino acids. CDR3 nucleotide sequence: TGTGCCAGCAGCTCACCGGGACTAGCGGGAGTGAATGAGCAGTTCTTC. It encodes CASSSPGLAGVNEQFF.